These 32 T cell receptor beta chains were all obtained from the same sample, sequenced in a study of blood T cell repertoires in COVID-19. The method was immunoSEQ multiplex PCR; TCRdb's version includes in-frame clones alone and lacks a portion of them. In the table there are about 130,000 clones, about 92% of which are singletons. Specimen: peripheral blood. The origin of the receptors is a man between 60 and 75 years old with COVID-19, enrolled during active disease.

This chain links TRBV27 with TRBJ1-4, with TRBD1 matching 9 bases. V shed 5 bases, J shed 4 bases, and the junction held 14 bases outside the gene matches. The CDR3 has 18 amino acids. Per the germline V gene, CDR1 is MNHEY and CDR2 is SMNVEV (reference sequence). Written as DNA, the CDR3 is TGTGCCAGCAGTGTGAACGGATCCCCGGACAGGGGTAATGAAAAACTGTTTTTT. Translation gives CASSVNGSPDRGNEKLFF.

This chain connects TRBV7-2 to TRBJ1-3; D perhaps matches TRBD1 (5 bases). Germline values: CDR1 SGHTA, CDR2 FQGNSA. V was clipped by 1 base and J by 5 bases, with 18 bases between them. CDR3 size: 17 residues. CDR3 coding DNA: TGTGCCAGCAGCTTAGAATGGGGACTCATTCCACGAAACACCATATATTTT. Translation: CASSLEWGLIPRNTIYF.

The chain couples TRBV11-2 to TRBJ2-7, with D perhaps TRBD1 (5 bases). Germline CDR1 SGHAT, CDR2 FQNNGV. V gave up 0 bases and J gave up 1 base, with 7 bases separating them. The CDR3 is made up of 14 amino acids. The CDR3 nucleotides read TGTGCCAGCAGCTTAGACAGGGAATCCTACGAGCAGTACTTC. It yields the protein CASSLDRESYEQYF.

The genes are TRBV5-4 and TRBJ1-3; 9 nucleotides line up with TRBD1. With 0 bases clipped from V and 4 bases from J, the junction kept 2 bases outside the gene matches. Per the germline V gene, CDR1 is SGHNT and CDR2 is YYREEE (reference sequence). The CDR3 spans 15 residues. CDR3 residues: CASSLGGTGGNTIYF. In DNA form, the CDR3 reads TGTGCCAGCAGCTTGGGAGGGACAGGGGGAAACACCATATATTTT.

This chain joins TRBV3-1 (or the pseudogene TRBV3-2) and TRBJ1-2; weak D call: TRBD1 (6 bases). Germline CDR1 is LGHDT and CDR2 is YNNKEL (reference sequence). This CDR3 has 14 residues. Trimming left V 0 bases short and J 8 bases short, with 13 bases between. CDR3 in amino acids: CASSQEQGMGGYTF. CDR3 DNA sequence: TGTGCCAGCAGCCAAGAGCAGGGGATGGGAGGCTACACCTTC.

This chain connects TRBV21-1 to TRBJ1-4; no DNA check was done on the table's D call, TRBD1. TRBV21-1 is annotated as a pseudogene. The CDR3 runs 14 residues. CDR3 sequence reads: CASSRGQGNEKLFF. The CDR3 bases are TGTGCCAGCAGCCGCGGACAGGGTAATGAAAAACTGTTTTTT.

The chain is built from TRBV10-3 and TRBJ1-3; TRBD1 matches at 9 bases. V lost 3 bases and J lost 4; bases outside the gene matches: 4. This CDR3 is 15 amino acids long. Germline assignment: CDR1 ENHRY and CDR2 SYGVKD. The chain's CDR3 is CAISDGTGSGNTIYF. The CDR3 DNA follows: TGTGCCATCAGTGACGGGACAGGGAGCGGAAACACCATATATTTT.

The J gene is TRBJ2-7, the V gene TRBV24-1; D not certain. Trimming cost V 2 bases and J 10 bases, with 11 bases left between them. Germline V gene data show CDR1 as KGHDR and CDR2 as SFDVKD. The CDR3 is 12 amino acids. The CDR3 nucleotides are TGTGCCACCAGTGATTCAGGCCCTTTACAGTACTTC. Translated: CATSDSGPLQYF.

The rearrangement links TRBV28 to TRBJ1-2; possibly TRBD1 for D (5 bases). The V end was cut by 2 bases, the J end by 1 base, with 5 bases between. CDR1 MDHEN and CDR2 SYDVKM come from the germline V gene. The CDR3 sequence is 13 residues long. CDR3 DNA sequence: TGTGCCAGCAGTTTAGACAGTAACTATGGCTACACCTTC. Translation gives CASSLDSNYGYTF.

The chain is built from TRBV6-2 or TRBV6-3 and TRBJ2-7, with 7 bases matching TRBD2. J gave up 3 bases and V 0 bases, and 5 bases lay outside the gene matches. The germline CDR1 and CDR2 sequences are MNHEY and SVGEGT. The CDR3 runs 15 residues. CDR3 residues: CASSYSEREDYEQYF. In DNA form, the CDR3 reads TGTGCCAGCAGTTACTCGGAGCGGGAAGACTACGAGCAGTACTTC.

The chain carries TRBV6-1 and TRBJ2-4; 13 bases agree with TRBD2. Germline V gene lookup returns CDR1 MNHNS and CDR2 SASEGT. V lost 1 base, J lost 6 bases, and 3 bases stayed unmatched. CDR3 length: 16 amino acids. DNA for the CDR3: TGTGCCAGCAGTGAAGGGGGACTAGCGGGGCGAAACATTCAGTACTTC. This sequence encodes CASSEGGLAGRNIQYF.

The chain links TRBV21-1 to TRBJ2-7; the D call in the table, TRBD2, was not verified against the DNA. TRBV21-1 corresponds to a pseudogene. The CDR3 consists of 16 residues. CDR3 coding DNA: TGTGCCAGCAGAACGGTGGATAGCGGGCTATCCTACGAGCAGTACTTC. It encodes CASRTVDSGLSYEQYF.

The rearrangement uses TRBV6-5 and TRBJ2-3; no definite D call. V lost 7 bases and J lost 0, with 14 bases in between. CDR3 size: 15 residues. Germline-derived CDR1 and CDR2 are MNHEY and SVGAGI. The CDR3 sequence: CASTLDLFSTDTQYF. As DNA, the CDR3 is TGTGCCAGCACCCTCGACTTGTTTAGCACAGATACGCAGTATTTT.

This chain links TRBV25-1 with TRBJ2-3; the match to TRBD2 covers 9 bases. This CDR3 is 17 amino acids long. In germline, CDR1 is MGHDK, CDR2 SYGVNS. V gave up 6 bases and J gave up 3 bases; unmatched junction bases: 13. CDR3 in amino acids: CASSEARAGGRTDTQYF. The CDR3 DNA reads as TGTGCCAGCAGCGAGGCGAGGGCGGGAGGGAGGACAGATACGCAGTATTTT.

The V and J genes are TRBV6-5 and TRBJ2-7; 14 nucleotides line up with TRBD2. The V and J ends lost 8 bases and 6 bases, in that order; junction bases with no gene match: 9. This CDR3 spans 15 amino acids. The germline CDR1 and CDR2 sequences are MNHEY and SVGAGI. The CDR3 loop is CASHRGLAGGGEQYF. CDR3 nucleotides: TGTGCCAGCCACCGAGGACTAGCGGGAGGCGGCGAGCAGTACTTC.

The chain uses TRBV4-2 and TRBJ1-1; 11 nucleotides match TRBD1. This CDR3 has 15 residues. The germline V gene encodes CDR1 LGHNA and CDR2 YNFKEQ. The V and J ends lost 3 bases and 4 bases, in that order; junction bases with no gene match: 4. The CDR3, as DNA: TGTGCCAGCAGCCATGGACAGGGGGCTGTCACTGAAGCTTTCTTT. It specifies CASSHGQGAVTEAFF.

V gene TRBV10-3 combines with J gene TRBJ1-1; 9 bases are shared with TRBD1. Germline V gene lookup returns CDR1 ENHRY and CDR2 SYGVKD. J was trimmed by 6 bases and V by 8 bases; bases with no gene match: 16. This CDR3 spans 16 amino acids. The CDR3 loop is CAIGDLTGGDGSEAFF. The CDR3 DNA follows: TGTGCCATCGGAGATCTCACAGGGGGCGACGGTTCTGAAGCTTTCTTT.

This chain uses TRBV28 with TRBJ2-5; the match to TRBD1 covers 7 bases. From germline, CDR1 is MDHEN and CDR2 SYDVKM. CDR3 size: 13 residues. Trimming cost V 6 bases and J 5 bases; bases outside gene matches: 6. The CDR3 is CASRPQGMETQYF. The CDR3 DNA sequence: TGTGCCAGCAGGCCACAGGGGATGGAGACCCAGTACTTC.

The J gene is TRBJ2-2, the V gene TRBV5-5; no firm D call. With 1 base removed from V and 6 bases from J, the gap between germline ends came to 7 bases. From germline, CDR1 is SGHKS and CDR2 YYEKEE (reference sequence). The CDR3 runs to 13 residues. In DNA, the CDR3 is TGTGCCAGCAGCTTGTTTTCTTCCGGGGAGCTGTTTTTT. Residues: CASSLFSSGELFF.

CDR3 region: CASSPGTDPNQPQHF. The CDR3 nucleotides read TGTGCCAGCTCACCAGGGACAGATCCTAATCAGCCCCAGCATTTT. V usage is TRBV18 and J usage is TRBJ1-5; the match to TRBD1 covers 7 bases. This CDR3 has 15 residues. Losses at the gene ends were 2 bases for V and 4 bases for J; bases not matched to a gene: 5. Germline V CDR1 and CDR2: KGHSH, LQKENI.

V and J are TRBV7-9 and TRBJ2-7; D not certain. The germline gives CDR1 SEHNR, CDR2 FQNEAQ (reference sequence). Between the trimmed V and J ends, which lost 1 base and 2 bases, there was a span of 18 bases. CDR3 length equals 17 residues. CDR3 DNA: TGTGCCAGCAGCTTAGATTTAGGCAGGCATTTCACCTACGAGCAGTACTTC. Its protein is CASSLDLGRHFTYEQYF.

The rearrangement joins TRBV19 to TRBJ1-4, with D possibly being TRBD1 (5 bases). The V gene's germline CDR1 is LNHDA and CDR2 SQIVND (reference sequence). Between the trimmed V and J ends, which lost 5 bases and 7 bases, there was a span of 11 bases. This CDR3 comprises 13 residues. CDR3 sequence: CASSLQGSEKLFF. In nucleotides, the CDR3 is TGTGCCAGTAGTCTTCAGGGTAGTGAAAAACTGTTTTTT.

The sample holds one count of this clone. The chain recombines TRBV5-4 with TRBJ2-2, with D possibly being TRBD1 (6 bases). CDR3 length equals 12 residues. The germline V and J ends were trimmed by 3 bases and 8 bases, with 8 bases remaining between them. CDR1 SGHNT and CDR2 YYREEE come from the germline V gene (reference sequence). CDR3 in amino acids: CASSSDRGELFF. In DNA form, the CDR3 reads TGTGCCAGCAGCTCCGACAGGGGGGAGCTGTTTTTT.

The chain has TRBV10-2 and TRBJ1-1, with 7 bases aligning to TRBD1. With 8 bases clipped from V and 4 bases from J, the junction kept 7 bases outside the gene matches. The CDR3 length is 13 residues. The germline V gene encodes CDR1 WSHSY and CDR2 SAAADI. The DNA of the CDR3 is TGCGCCAGCGGTGCGCAGGGGGGCACTGAAGCTTTCTTT. This translates into CASGAQGGTEAFF.

The chain carries TRBV7-2 and TRBJ2-1; tentatively, D is TRBD2 (7 bases). Trimming cost V 7 bases and J 1 base, with 17 bases left between them. The CDR3 has 16 amino acids. In germline, CDR1 is SGHTA, CDR2 FQGNSA. The CDR3 spells CASTPRGAGSYNEQFF. DNA of the CDR3: TGTGCCAGCACCCCCCGGGGGGCGGGGTCCTACAATGAGCAGTTCTTC.

In DNA, the CDR3 is TGCAGTGCTAGGGCGGAAAATGGCTACACCTTC. Encoded protein: CSARAENGYTF. This chain uses TRBV20-1 with TRBJ1-2; D is uncertain. This CDR3 has 11 amino acids. Between the trimmed V and J ends, which lost 3 bases and 6 bases, there was a span of 8 bases. CDR1 and CDR2 (germline): DFQATT, SNEGSKA (reference sequence).

In this sample, this clone turned up a few times. In DNA form, the CDR3 reads TGCAGCGTTTCTCGAGGGCTCGGAAACACCATATATTTT. This encodes CSVSRGLGNTIYF. The rearrangement links TRBV29-1 to TRBJ1-3, with D uncertain. Germline CDR1 is SQVTM and CDR2 is ANQGSEA. This CDR3 is built from 13 residues. V lost 5 bases and J 4 bases, leaving 12 bases between the germline ends. Drawing the rest from reference TRBV29-1 and TRBJ1-3, the complete variable domain is SAVISQKPSRDICQRGTSLTIQCQVDSQVTMMFWYRQQPGQSLTLIATANQGSEATYESGFVIDKFPISRPNLTFSTLTVSNMSPEDSSIYLCSVSRGLGNTIYFGEGSWLTVV.

This clone has only a few counts. CDR3: CASSFGDNQPQHF. The CDR3 DNA follows: TGCGCCAGCAGCTTCGGAGACAATCAGCCCCAGCATTTT. J is TRBJ1-5 and V is TRBV5-1; D is unclear. CDR1 is SGHRS and CDR2 is YFSETQ in the germline V gene. V shed 2 bases and J shed 3 bases, with 6 bases lying between them. The CDR3 is made up of 13 amino acids.

V gene TRBV4-2 combines with J gene TRBJ2-3; maybe TRBD2 (6 bases). The V gene's germline CDR1 is LGHNA and CDR2 YNFKEQ. V lost 1 base to trimming and J lost 4 bases, with 15 bases between them. The CDR3 loop spans 16 amino acids. The CDR3 here is CASSQVVREWSDTQYF. CDR3 coding DNA: TGTGCCAGCAGCCAAGTGGTCCGGGAGTGGTCAGATACGCAGTATTTT.

The rearrangement links TRBV28 to TRBJ1-2; D unresolved. Germline values: CDR1 MDHEN, CDR2 SYDVKM. V was clipped by 3 bases and J by 8 bases, with 16 bases between them. The CDR3 is 14 residues long. The CDR3 nucleotides read TGTGCCAGCAGTTTCAACACGGAAGTGAGGGGCTACACCTTC. Protein sequence: CASSFNTEVRGYTF.

This clone was seen only once. CDR3 DNA: TGTGCCAGCAGTTTAAGGGGGAGCACTGAAGCTTTCTTT. This sequence encodes CASSLRGSTEAFF. V gene TRBV28 combines with J gene TRBJ1-1, with TRBD1 as a possible D gene (6 bases). The V gene's germline CDR1 is MDHEN and CDR2 SYDVKM. The CDR3 contains 13 residues. V lost 2 bases to trimming and J lost 4 bases, with 8 bases between them. Looking up the rest from reference TRBV28 and TRBJ1-1 gives the full variable domain: DVKVTQSSRYLVKRTGEKVFLECVQDMDHENMFWYRQDPGLGLRLIYFSYDVKMKEKGDIPEGYSVSREKKERFSLILESASTNQTSMYLCASSLRGSTEAFFGQGTRLTVV.

The V and J genes are TRBV24-1 and TRBJ2-2; D remains ambiguous. Germline CDR1 reads KGHDR; CDR2 reads SFDVKD. The CDR3 extends over 15 amino acids. Trimming took off 9 bases at V and 6 bases at J, with 19 bases between the two ends. Here the CDR3 reads CATAQTSVASGELFF. CDR3 nucleotides: TGTGCCACCGCCCAGACTTCCGTTGCCTCCGGGGAGCTGTTTTTT.